This T cell receptor beta chain was obtained from a study of blood T cell repertoires in COVID-19. About the study: COVID-19 samples collected from the United States, Italy and Spain covered acute and convalescent phases. Sources were T cells, B-cell-depleted T cells, or PBMCs; the material itself was cDNA or gDNA.

The germline gives CDR1 SGHRS, CDR2 YFSETQ. The V segment lost 4 bases and the J segment 13 bases; nucleotides outside the gene matches: 14. The length of the CDR3 is 14 residues. In the original analysis: The authors estimated nucleated cell counts from reference gene primer amplification. The table came from immunoSEQ multiplex PCR; TCRdb's copy has only in-frame clones and leaves some out. That table furnishes V, J and clone size, whereas the DNA furnished D and trimming. This sample has approximately 210,000 clones, with 70% to 85% found just once. While infection was still active, Seattle patients were enrolled and then followed longitudinally.

The clonotype comes from a woman older than 75 with COVID-19, enrolled during active disease. Sequenced input: peripheral blood. The chain has TRBV5-1 and TRBJ1-2; the match to TRBD1 covers 9 bases. CDR3 DNA: TGCGCCAGCAGCGCCGATGTTCGACAGGGGGTTCGCACCTTC. Its protein is CASSADVRQGVRTF.